The clone carrying this T cell receptor beta chain was seen many times. The TCR beta CDR3 regions underwent amplification using RNA transcripts as the source. Using the HTBI primer set, a first-round RT-PCR was run on the TCR CDR3. TCRdb used MiXCR to reprocess the multiplex PCR reads, holding one entry per CDR3 protein. Of a few hundred thousand distinct CDR3 sequences detected, 12% to 15% appear once; the ten largest clones hold 5.3%. Between the trimmed V and J ends, which lost 2 bases and 4 bases, there was a span of 12 bases. CDR3 size: 14 residues. Germline CDR1 and CDR2: DFQATT and SNEGSKA (reference sequence). This sample is part of a study of T cells in Graves' hyperthyroidism and ophthalmopathy.

The receptor comes from a woman younger than 35 with Graves' hyperthyroidism. The sample taken for sequencing was blood. The chain uses TRBV20-1 and TRBJ2-1; TRBD1 is a possible D gene (6 bases). CDR3 DNA: TGCAGTGCTAGAAAGAACAGGGTTTACAATGAGCAGTTCTTC. Its translation is CSARKNRVYNEQFF.